The source of this T cell receptor (beta chain) is a study of cytomegalovirus exposure and HLA in healthy donors. The CDR3 is made up of 14 amino acids. V was trimmed by 5 bases and J by 5 bases, leaving 14 bases between them. Germline V gene lookup returns CDR1 SGDLS and CDR2 YYNGEE. With 60 Vbeta and 13 Jbeta primers, the PCR was carried out. Sequenced by immunoSEQ multiplex PCR; TCRdb stores in-frame clones only, minus some. Among 120,000 to 150,000 clones listed, 79% were seen once. Sample: PBMCs. The source of this sequence is a female donor in good health and CMV-seronegative. The chain recombines TRBV9 with TRBJ1-5; D is possibly TRBD1 (6 bases). The CDR3 is CASSLGEGDQPQHF. CDR3 coding DNA: TGTGCCAGCAGTCTGGGAGAGGGGGATCAGCCCCAGCATTTT.